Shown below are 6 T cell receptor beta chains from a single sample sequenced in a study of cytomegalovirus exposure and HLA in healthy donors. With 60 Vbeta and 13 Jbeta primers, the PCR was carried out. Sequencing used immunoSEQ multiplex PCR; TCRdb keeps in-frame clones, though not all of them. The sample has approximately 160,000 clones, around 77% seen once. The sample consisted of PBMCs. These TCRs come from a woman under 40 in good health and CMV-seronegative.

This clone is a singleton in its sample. This chain's CDR3 is CSAYEPGAFF. CDR3 in DNA: TGCAGTGCTTATGAACCCGGGGCTTTCTTT. The chain carries TRBV20-1 and TRBJ1-1; D not resolved. The CDR3 has 10 residues. Trimming removed 5 bases from V and 11 bases from J, with 12 bases in between. In germline, CDR1 is DFQATT, CDR2 SNEGSKA (reference sequence).

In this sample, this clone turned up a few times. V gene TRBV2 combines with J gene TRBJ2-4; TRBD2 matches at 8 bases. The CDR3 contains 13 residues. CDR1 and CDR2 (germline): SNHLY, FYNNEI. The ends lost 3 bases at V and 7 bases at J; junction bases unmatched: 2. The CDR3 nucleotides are TGTGCCAGCAGTGATTCGGGAGGGAACATTCAGTACTTC. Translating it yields CASSDSGGNIQYF.

CDR3 coding DNA: TGCGCCAGCAGCTTGTCCCGGGTAGAAACAGATACGCAGTATTTT. It encodes CASSLSRVETDTQYF. The rearrangement joins TRBV5-1 to TRBJ2-3; D gene ambiguous. Looked up from germline, CDR1 is SGHRS and CDR2 is YFSETQ. The V end was cut by 1 base, the J end by 3 bases, with 12 bases between. The CDR3 runs to 15 residues.

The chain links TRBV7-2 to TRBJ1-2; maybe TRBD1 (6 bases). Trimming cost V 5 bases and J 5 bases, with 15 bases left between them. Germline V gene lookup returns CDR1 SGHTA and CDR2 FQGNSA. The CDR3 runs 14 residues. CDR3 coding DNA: TGTGCCAGCAGCCCCCGACAGGTACTTTATGGCTACACCTTC. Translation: CASSPRQVLYGYTF.

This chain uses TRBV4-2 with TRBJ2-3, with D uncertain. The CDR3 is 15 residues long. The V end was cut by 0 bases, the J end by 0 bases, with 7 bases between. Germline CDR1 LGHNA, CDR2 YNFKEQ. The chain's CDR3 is CASSQDLESTDTQYF. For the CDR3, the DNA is TGTGCCAGCAGCCAAGATTTGGAGAGCACAGATACGCAGTATTTT.

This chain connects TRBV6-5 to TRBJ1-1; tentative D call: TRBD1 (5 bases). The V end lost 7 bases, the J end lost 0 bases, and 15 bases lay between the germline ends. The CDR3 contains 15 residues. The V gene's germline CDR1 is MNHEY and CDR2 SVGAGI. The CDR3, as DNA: TGTGCCAGCACCCCAGAAGGGGCGGTGAACACTGAAGCTTTCTTT. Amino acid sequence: CASTPEGAVNTEAFF.